This T cell receptor beta chain was documented in a study of blood T cell repertoires in COVID-19. At the level of the study: T cells, B-cell-depleted T cells, or PBMCs provided the cDNA or gDNA that served as material.

The repertoire was sequenced with immunoSEQ multiplex PCR; TCRdb's copy has only in-frame clones and lacks some. The sample contains roughly 98,000 clones, roughly 82% of which appear only once. This clone has a handful of counts. Per germline, CDR1 SGHRS and CDR2 YFSETQ. The CDR3 has 15 residues. Losses at the gene ends were 4 bases for V and 8 bases for J; bases not matched to a gene: 8. This chain uses TRBV5-1 with TRBJ2-1; TRBD1 matches 11 bases. The source material was peripheral blood. The TCR sequence derives from a man between 65 and 80 years old with active or convalescent COVID-19. This CDR3 is CASSPRDRGVHEQFF. The CDR3, as DNA: TGCGCCAGCAGCCCCCGGGACAGGGGGGTCCATGAGCAGTTCTTC.